One and the same sample provided the 11 T cell receptor beta chains below, sequenced in a study of T cell repertoires in cytomegalovirus infection. Each CDR3 protein is one row after TCRdb ran MiXCR on the reads. The data contain around 630,000 distinct CDR3 sequences, 20% to 30% of them singletons. Material for sequencing was CD8+ T cells from PBMCs. The receptor set was obtained from a human donor in good health (CMV status not recorded). Some clones in this sample may be carry-over from other donors' samples.

The gene calls are TRBV23-1 and TRBJ1-5, with a weak D call TRBD1 (6 bases). TRBV23-1 counts as an open reading frame of uncertain function. Trimming removed 8 bases at V and 7 bases at J, with 18 bases between. This CDR3 region has 14 residues. The CDR3 sequence: CASLDSGYRQPQHF. The CDR3 coding sequence is TGCGCCAGCCTGGACAGTGGCTACAGGCAGCCCCAGCATTTT.

Many counts were recorded for this clonotype. This chain connects TRBV28 to TRBJ2-3; 8 bases match TRBD1. Germline V CDR1 and CDR2: MDHEN, SYDVKM. The length of the CDR3 is 15 residues. Losses at the gene ends were 5 bases for V and 2 bases for J; bases not matched to a gene: 6. The CDR3 region has the DNA TGTGCCAGCAGTCTAGGACAGGGCCCCACAGATACGCAGTATTTT. Protein: CASSLGQGPTDTQYF.

This clonotype was detected many times. V usage is TRBV7-9 and J usage is TRBJ1-5; 7 positions agree with TRBD1. J was trimmed by 0 bases and V by 5 bases; bases with no gene match: 1. The germline gives CDR1 SEHNR, CDR2 FQNEAQ (reference sequence). CDR3 length: 14 residues. CDR3 sequence (DNA): TGTGCCAGCAGCCGACAGGGTAGCAATCAGCCCCAGCATTTT. Translated, it gives CASSRQGSNQPQHF.

This clonotype was seen only a few times. The CDR3 sequence: CASSWTGVGKKLFF. The CDR3 DNA is TGTGCCAGCAGTTGGACAGGGGTTGGGAAAAAACTGTTTTTT. This chain joins TRBV28 and TRBJ1-4; 9 nucleotides line up with TRBD1. The CDR3 consists of 14 residues. In germline, CDR1 is MDHEN, CDR2 SYDVKM. V gave up 4 bases and J gave up 9 bases; unmatched junction bases: 6.

For this clonotype: A much larger clone lies a single base off, so this may be a read error. This sequence joins TRBV7-3 and TRBJ1-2, with TRBD1 as a possible D gene (6 bases). There are 15 residues in the CDR3. Germline values: CDR1 SGHTA, CDR2 FQGTGA. Deletions cut 2 bases from V and 3 bases from J, with 13 bases between. This CDR3 is CASSLGDKAYYGYTF. The CDR3 bases are TGTGCCAGCAGCTTAGGGGACAAAGCGTACTATGGCTACACCTTC.

This clonotype has just a few counts. The chain couples TRBV7-6 to TRBJ2-1, with TRBD2 matching over 13 bases. This CDR3 region has 17 residues. Losses at the gene ends were 1 base for V and 9 bases for J; bases not matched to a gene: 9. The germline gives CDR1 SGHVS, CDR2 FNYEAQ. DNA for the CDR3: TGTGCCAGCAGCTTAGAACTAGCGGGGGGGCCGCTGGCTGAGCAGTTCTTC. This codes for CASSLELAGGPLAEQFF.

This clonotype was observed many times. This chain joins TRBV7-2 and TRBJ2-3; D is uncertain. Germline values: CDR1 SGHTA, CDR2 FQGNSA. This CDR3 has 15 amino acids. The V gene lost 2 bases and the J gene lost 2 bases, with 11 bases spanning the gap. The CDR3 DNA is TGTGCCAGCAGCTTATTCACTCCCTTCACAGATACGCAGTATTTT. It specifies CASSLFTPFTDTQYF.

The chain carries TRBV27 and TRBJ2-7; TRBD1 aligns across 7 bases. Trimming removed 4 bases from V and 3 bases from J; junction bases left unmatched: 6. Germline V CDR1 and CDR2: MNHEY, SMNVEV (reference sequence). CDR3 length: 14 residues. Here the CDR3 DNA reads TGTGCCAGCAGTTCTGGGACAGATGGCTACGAGCAGTACTTC. As protein: CASSSGTDGYEQYF.

The chain joins TRBV20-1 to TRBJ2-2; the D is unclear. V was shortened by 1 base and J by 8 bases, with 11 bases between the two germline ends. Germline V gives CDR1 DFQATT, CDR2 SNEGSKA (reference sequence). CDR3 length equals 13 residues. The CDR3 DNA is TGCAGTGCTAGAGGATGTGTGGCGGGGGAGCTGTTTTTT. It yields the protein CSARGCVAGELFF.

With respect to this clonotype: A read error may produce the germline difference seen at one junction end. The chain couples TRBV7-6 to TRBJ2-1; D not certain. The CDR3 loop spans 13 amino acids. Germline V gene sequence: CDR1 SGHVS, CDR2 FNYEAQ. The CDR3 coding sequence is TGTGCTAGCAGCTTAAGCCCGGACGATAAGCAGTTCTTC. Translating gives CASSLSPDDKQFF.

The rearrangement links TRBV6-2 or TRBV6-3 to TRBJ2-7, with 7 bases that match TRBD1. Trimming at V came to 5 bases and at J to 5 bases, leaving 6 bases not matched to a gene. CDR1 and CDR2 from the germline V gene are MNHEY and SVGEGT. The CDR3 loop spans 13 amino acids. CDR3 in DNA: TGTGCCAGCAGTGCTCTAGACAGGGACGAGCAGTACGTC. Protein sequence: CASSALDRDEQYV.